The rows below give T cell receptor beta chains drawn from one sample of a study of CD8 T cells in Susac syndrome. Via MiXCR, TCRdb re-called the immunoSEQ multiplex PCR reads, giving one row per CDR3 protein. The repertoire holds some 120,000 distinct CDR3 sequences, with about 95% as singletons. The material sequenced was CD4+ T cells from PBMCs. The receptors come from a human donor in good health. Each CDR3 is given with its conserved first and last residue. The D gene is left open where the match is weak. Clone size is shown for a subset of rows, as once, few, many or a class of expanded clone.

V,J,D,size,CDR3,DNA
TRBV9,TRBJ2-3,TRBD2,NA,CASSVELSSGPPTDTQYF,TGTGCCAGCAGCGTAGAGTTGTCTAGCGGTCCTCCCACAGATACGCAGTATTTT
TRBV7-9,TRBJ2-7,TRBD2,NA,CASTPGLAGSYEQYF,TGTGCCAGCACCCCTGGACTAGCGGGCTCCTACGAGCAGTACTTC
TRBV19,TRBJ1-5,TRBD1,NA,CASWDRRLPYSNQPQHF,TGTGCCAGTTGGGACAGGCGTTTACCTTATAGCAATCAGCCCCAGCATTTT
TRBV5-1,TRBJ2-7,NA,NA,CASSLGRISYEQYF,TGCGCCAGCAGCTTGGGACGGATCTCCTACGAGCAGTACTTC
TRBV27,TRBJ1-1,NA,NA,CASSRREANTEAFF,TGTGCCAGCAGTCGCCGGGAGGCGAACACTGAAGCTTTCTTT
TRBV19,TRBJ2-1,NA,NA,CASSNRAGLDNEQFF,TGTGCCAGTAGTAACCGAGCAGGCCTAGACAATGAGCAGTTCTTC
TRBV20-1,TRBJ2-2,TRBD1,NA,CSAPASTGSHRELFF,TGCAGTGCTCCGGCATCGACAGGGTCTCATCGGGAGCTGTTTTTT
TRBV4-2,TRBJ2-5,TRBD2,NA,CASSQAGTSGIETQYF,TGTGCCAGCAGCCAGGCGGGGACTAGCGGGATTGAGACCCAGTACTTC
TRBV5-6,TRBJ1-5,NA,NA,CASSWGQRGNQPQHF,TGTGCCAGCAGCTGGGGCCAGCGGGGCAATCAGCCCCAGCATTTT
TRBV5-1,TRBJ2-7,TRBD2,NA,CASSFGPGLAAAYEQYF,TGCGCCAGCAGCTTTGGTCCCGGACTAGCGGCAGCCTACGAGCAGTACTTC
TRBV3-1,TRBJ2-5,NA,NA,CASSRVGAKTQYF,TGTGCCAGCAGCCGTGTCGGAGCTAAGACCCAGTACTTC
TRBV7-8,TRBJ2-2,TRBD1,NA,CASSGQGGTGELFF,TGTGCCAGCAGCGGACAGGGAGGAACCGGGGAGCTGTTTTTT
TRBV6-2/TRBV6-3,TRBJ1-2,NA,NA,CASSTSNYGYTF,TGTGCCAGCAGTACATCTAACTATGGCTACACCTTC
TRBV10-3,TRBJ2-3,TRBD2,NA,CATLAGASTDTQYF,TGTGCCACGTTAGCGGGAGCTAGCACAGATACGCAGTATTTT
TRBV11-2,TRBJ1-2,NA,NA,CASSQEAFVGGSRYGYTF,TGTGCCAGCAGCCAAGAAGCATTCGTGGGAGGATCGCGCTATGGCTACACCTTC
TRBV14,TRBJ2-3,NA,NA,CASSQARGFADTQYF,TGTGCCAGCAGCCAGGCCAGAGGTTTTGCAGATACGCAGTATTTT
TRBV11-2,TRBJ2-1,NA,NA,CASSLGAGQNEQFF,TGTGCCAGCAGCTTAGGAGCGGGTCAGAATGAGCAGTTCTTC
TRBV30,TRBJ1-6,TRBD1,NA,CAWRRTGRDNSPLHF,TGTGCCTGGAGACGGACAGGCAGAGATAATTCACCCCTCCACTTT
TRBV7-3,TRBJ2-3,NA,NA,CASSLKAGPTDTQYF,TGTGCCAGCAGCTTAAAAGCGGGTCCCACAGATACGCAGTATTTT
TRBV12-3/TRBV12-4,TRBJ2-7,NA,NA,CASSSPSYEQYF,TGTGCCAGCAGTTCCCCTTCCTACGAGCAGTACTTC
TRBV6-5,TRBJ2-7,TRBD1,NA,CATKPGTGGYEQYF,TGTGCCACCAAGCCCGGGACAGGGGGTTACGAGCAGTACTTC
TRBV7-2,TRBJ2-7,NA,NA,CASSFSGRVSEQYF,TGTGCCAGCAGCTTTTCCGGCCGGGTGAGCGAGCAGTACTTC
TRBV20-1,TRBJ2-1,NA,NA,CSGTERYNEQFF,TGCAGTGGGACCGAGAGATACAATGAGCAGTTCTTC
TRBV19,TRBJ2-1,TRBD2,few,CASSPLAGSYNEQFF,TGTGCCAGTAGTCCCCTAGCGGGGTCCTACAATGAGCAGTTCTTC
TRBV4-3,TRBJ2-6,NA,NA,CASSQEANPSGANVLTF,TGCGCCAGCAGCCAAGAGGCAAACCCCTCTGGGGCCAACGTCCTGACTTTC
TRBV5-1,TRBJ2-1,TRBD1,NA,CASSPDRLYNEQFF,TGCGCCAGCAGCCCGGACAGGCTATACAATGAGCAGTTCTTC
TRBV2,TRBJ1-1,NA,NA,CASSERVRTEAFF,TGTGCCAGCAGTGAAAGGGTTCGCACTGAAGCTTTCTTT
TRBV6-1,TRBJ1-2,NA,NA,CAGGTANYGYTF,TGTGCCGGGGGAACTGCTAACTATGGCTACACCTTC
TRBV7-8,TRBJ1-1,NA,NA,CASSPGVGTEAFF,TGTGCCAGCAGCCCGGGGGTTGGGACTGAAGCTTTCTTT
TRBV2,TRBJ1-1,NA,NA,CASRPGNTEAFF,TGTGCCAGCAGACCTGGGAACACTGAAGCTTTCTTT
TRBV6-1,TRBJ1-5,TRBD1,NA,CASRPGDRGIGQPQHF,TGTGCCAGCAGACCCGGGGACAGGGGAATAGGGCAGCCCCAGCATTTT
TRBV4-1,TRBJ2-3,TRBD2,NA,CASSQGAGVGTDTQYF,TGCGCCAGCAGCCAGGGAGCGGGAGTGGGGACAGATACGCAGTATTTT
TRBV6-2/TRBV6-3,TRBJ2-3,NA,NA,CASSPRDTQYF,TGTGCCAGCAGCCCCAGGGATACGCAGTATTTT
TRBV20-1,TRBJ2-2,NA,NA,CSVRLGAPGELFF,TGCAGTGTCCGCTTGGGGGCTCCCGGGGAGCTGTTTTTT
TRBV10-2,TRBJ2-7,NA,NA,CASRAHEQYF,TGCGCCAGCAGGGCCCACGAGCAGTACTTC
TRBV20-1,TRBJ1-1,NA,few,CSAPGTLNTEAFF,TGCAGTGCCCCGGGAACTTTGAACACTGAAGCTTTCTTT
TRBV6-2/TRBV6-3,TRBJ2-1,TRBD2,NA,CASSPTSGRFNEQFF,TGTGCCAGCAGCCCCACTAGCGGGAGATTTAATGAGCAGTTCTTC
TRBV19,TRBJ2-2,NA,NA,CASSKQNANTGELFF,TGTGCCAGTAGTAAACAGAACGCGAACACCGGGGAGCTGTTTTTT
TRBV20-1,TRBJ2-6,NA,NA,CSAWTLANVLTF,TGCAGTGCATGGACTTTGGCCAACGTCCTGACTTTC
TRBV7-9,TRBJ2-7,TRBD2,NA,CASSRGSSREYEQYF,TGTGCCAGCAGCCGAGGGTCGTCGCGGGAGTACGAGCAGTACTTC
TRBV7-2,TRBJ1-2,NA,once,CASSLGGSQYGYTF,TGTGCCAGCAGCTTAGGGGGCAGCCAGTATGGCTACACCTTC
TRBV28,TRBJ1-4,NA,NA,CASSLEAGRANEKLFF,TGTGCCAGCAGTTTAGAGGCAGGGAGAGCTAATGAAAAACTGTTTTTT
TRBV6-5,TRBJ1-6,NA,NA,CASKIFRDYNSPLHF,TGTGCCAGCAAAATCTTCCGGGACTATAATTCACCCCTCCACTTT
TRBV10-3,TRBJ1-2,NA,once,CAITKDSSNYGYTF,TGTGCCATCACAAAGGACAGTTCTAACTATGGCTACACCTTC